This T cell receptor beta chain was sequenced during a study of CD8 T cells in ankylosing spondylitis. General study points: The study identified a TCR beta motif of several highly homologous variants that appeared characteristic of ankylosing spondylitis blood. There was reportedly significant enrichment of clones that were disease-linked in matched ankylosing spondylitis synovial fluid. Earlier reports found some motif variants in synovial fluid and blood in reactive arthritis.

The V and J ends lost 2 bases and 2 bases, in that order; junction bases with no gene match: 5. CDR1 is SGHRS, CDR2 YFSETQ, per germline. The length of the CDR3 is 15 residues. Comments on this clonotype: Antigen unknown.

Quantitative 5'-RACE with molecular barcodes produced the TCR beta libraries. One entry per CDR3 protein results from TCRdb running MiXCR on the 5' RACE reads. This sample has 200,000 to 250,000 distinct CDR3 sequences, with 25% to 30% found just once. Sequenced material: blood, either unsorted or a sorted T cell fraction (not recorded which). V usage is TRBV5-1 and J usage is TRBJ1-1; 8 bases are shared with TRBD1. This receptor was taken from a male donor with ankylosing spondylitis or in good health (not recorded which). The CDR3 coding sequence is TGCGCCAGCAGCTTAGTGGACAGGGCCAACACTGAAGCTTTCTTT. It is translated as CASSLVDRANTEAFF.